This T cell receptor beta chain comes out of a study of T cell responses to AZD1222 COVID-19 vaccine. Findings and caveats of the study: Along spike, vaccine-associated CD4 TCRs were found throughout, with dominance at 160-218 and 743-854. Repertoire sampling happened only post peak T cell response. White British people made up most donors, females outnumbered males, and clonal diversity was possibly underestimated.

Regarding this clone: Its antigen is unknown.

Some clones are missing from TCRdb's copy, which holds only in-frame ones; the method was immunoSEQ multiplex PCR. The record lists under 150,000 clones, of which the ten most abundant hold around 2.2%. Trimming removed 3 bases at V and 4 bases at J, with 6 bases between. This CDR3 comprises 12 residues. Germline V gives CDR1 MDHEN, CDR2 SYDVKM. The gene calls are TRBV28 and TRBJ1-1; no definite D call. Source material: peripheral blood. The source is an adult in good health. The CDR3 nucleotides read TGTGCCAGCAGTTTGCCCACCACTGAAGCTTTCTTT. Its translation is CASSLPTTEAFF.